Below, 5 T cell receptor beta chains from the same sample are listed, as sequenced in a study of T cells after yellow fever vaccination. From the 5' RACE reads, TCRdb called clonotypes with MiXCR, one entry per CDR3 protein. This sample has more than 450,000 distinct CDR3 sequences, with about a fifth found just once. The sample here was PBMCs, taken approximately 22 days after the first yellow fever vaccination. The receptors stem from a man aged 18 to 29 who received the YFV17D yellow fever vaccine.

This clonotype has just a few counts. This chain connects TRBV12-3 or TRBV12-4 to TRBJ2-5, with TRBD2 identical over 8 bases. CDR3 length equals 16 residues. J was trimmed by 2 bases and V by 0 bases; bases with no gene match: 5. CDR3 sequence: CASSLALAGTQETQYF. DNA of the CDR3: TGTGCCAGCAGTTTAGCGTTAGCGGGGACACAAGAGACCCAGTACTTC.

CDR3 DNA sequence: TGTGCCAGCAGCTCAGCCGCCCCCGGGACTAACCAAGAGACCCAGTACTTC. It translates to CASSSAAPGTNQETQYF. The chain uses TRBV7-2 and TRBJ2-5, with 7 bases that match TRBD2. Germline V gene sequence: CDR1 SGHTA, CDR2 FQGNSA. Trimming removed 4 bases from V and 0 bases from J; junction bases left unmatched: 11. CDR3 length equals 17 residues.

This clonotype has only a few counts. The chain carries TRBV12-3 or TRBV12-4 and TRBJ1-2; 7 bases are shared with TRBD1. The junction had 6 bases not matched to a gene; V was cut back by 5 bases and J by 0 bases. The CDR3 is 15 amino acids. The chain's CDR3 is CASSIPGQPNYGYTF. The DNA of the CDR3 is TGTGCCAGCAGTATCCCGGGACAGCCTAACTATGGCTACACCTTC.

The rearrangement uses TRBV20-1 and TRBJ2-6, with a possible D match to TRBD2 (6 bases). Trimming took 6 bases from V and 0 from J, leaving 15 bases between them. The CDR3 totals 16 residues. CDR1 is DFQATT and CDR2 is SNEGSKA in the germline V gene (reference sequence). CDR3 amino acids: CSARDWGDSGANVLTF. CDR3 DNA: TGCAGTGCGCGGGACTGGGGCGACTCTGGGGCCAACGTCCTGACTTTC.

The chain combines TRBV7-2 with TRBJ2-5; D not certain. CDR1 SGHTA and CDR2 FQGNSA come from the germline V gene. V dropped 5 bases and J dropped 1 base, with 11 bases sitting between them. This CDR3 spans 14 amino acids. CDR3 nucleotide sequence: TGTGCCAGCAGCCCGCGTTGGGGCCAAGAGACCCAGTACTTC. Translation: CASSPRWGQETQYF. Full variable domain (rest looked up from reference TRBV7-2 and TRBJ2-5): GAGVSQSPSNKVTEKGKDVELRCDPISGHTALYWYRQSLGQGLEFLIYFQGNSAPDKSGLPSDRFSAERTGGSVSTLTIQRTQQEDSAVYLCASSPRWGQETQYFGPGTRLLVL.